This passage covers 16 T cell receptor beta chains from one sample sequenced in a study of CXCR3-negative and CXCR3-positive naive CD8 T cells. In preparing the TRB cDNA libraries, 5' RACE with UMI labels was used. For each CDR3 protein, TCRdb gives one entry from its re-call of the 5' RACE reads, without DNA. Recorded for this sample: tens of thousands of distinct CDR3 sequences. The sequencing input was naive CXCR3- CD8+ T cells from blood. Documented subset: CD45RO-CCR7+CD27+CD95- naive CD8+ T cells lacking CXCR3 (TNR3-). The source of these receptors is a human donor in good health. Some clones in this sample may be carry-over from other donors' samples.

The J gene is TRBJ1-1, the V gene TRBV29-1; TCRdb returns TRBD1, unconfirmable since there is no DNA. Per the germline V gene, CDR1 is SQVTM and CDR2 is ANQGSEA. The CDR3 runs to 16 residues. This CDR3 reads CSVEGIDREMNTEAFF.

The gene calls are TRBV6-5 and TRBJ2-1; the D call of TRBD1 rests on TCRdb alone, since no DNA is present to check it. The germline gives CDR1 MNHEY, CDR2 SVGAGI. The CDR3 contains 17 residues. The CDR3 spells CASSYSEAAGRFDEQFF.

The chain carries TRBV29-1 and TRBJ1-2; as DNA is missing, the TRBD1 call by TCRdb cannot be tested. CDR1 is SQVTM, CDR2 ANQGSEA, per germline. The CDR3 length is 12 residues. The CDR3 spells CSVESGGAGYTF.

The rearrangement links TRBV7-9 to TRBJ2-7; TCRdb lists TRBD1, though no DNA is available to test this call. Germline CDR1 reads SEHNR; CDR2 reads FQNEAQ (reference sequence). The length of the CDR3 is 14 residues. The CDR3 is CASSSPEGAHEQYF.

The V and J genes are TRBV29-1 and TRBJ1-2. CDR3 length equals 13 residues. Per germline, CDR1 SQVTM and CDR2 ANQGSEA. This chain's CDR3 is CSVEEAVGYGYTF.

The chain has TRBV5-1 and TRBJ1-6. Germline assignment: CDR1 SGHRS and CDR2 YFSETQ. This CDR3 is built from 14 residues. The CDR3 protein is CASSPEGGNSPLHF.

The rearrangement links TRBV20-1 to TRBJ2-7; TCRdb calls TRBD2, which cannot be checked without DNA. CDR3 size: 13 residues. Germline lookup yields CDR1 DFQATT and CDR2 SNEGSKA (reference sequence). The CDR3 reads CSARTSERYEQYF.

CDR3 loop: CASSSPTTGEAEQFF. The chain links TRBV9 to TRBJ2-1; TCRdb outputs TRBD1, but without DNA this stays unchecked. Per the germline V gene, CDR1 is SGDLS and CDR2 is YYNGEE. The length of the CDR3 is 15 residues. Full variable domain (missing parts from reference TRBV9 and TRBJ2-1): DSGVTQTPKHLITATGQRVTLRCSPRSGDLSVYWYQQSLDQGLQFLIQYYNGEERAKGNILERFSAQQFPDLHSELNLSSLELGDSALYFCASSSPTTGEAEQFFGPGTRLTVL.

The chain is built from TRBV5-5 and TRBJ2-7. Germline loops: CDR1 SGHKS, CDR2 YYEKEE (reference sequence). This CDR3 comprises 13 residues. The CDR3: CASSIDISYEQYF.

The V gene is TRBV9, the J gene TRBJ1-6; TCRdb's D call, TRBD1, is unchecked because there is no DNA. The CDR3 has 15 residues. CDR1 and CDR2 (germline): SGDLS, YYNGEE. The CDR3 region is CASSVDPGVDSPLHF.

The chain employs TRBV7-6 and TRBJ1-4; TCRdb designates TRBD1, a call that cannot be tested without DNA. Germline CDR1 reads SGHVS; CDR2 reads FNYEAQ. This CDR3 contains 13 residues. This CDR3 is CASSPWEGEKLFF.

The chain joins TRBV7-9 to TRBJ2-1; TCRdb's assignment of TRBD2 cannot be checked, as there is no DNA. Per the germline V gene, CDR1 is SEHNR and CDR2 is FQNEAQ (reference sequence). This CDR3 is built from 13 residues. The CDR3 loop is CASSFGEHLEQFF.

The chain's CDR3 is CATSRVRQGYTEAFF. This sequence joins TRBV15 and TRBJ1-1; the D call of TRBD1 rests on TCRdb alone, since no DNA is present to check it. Germline V lookup: CDR1 LNHNV, CDR2 YYDKDF (reference sequence). This CDR3 region has 15 residues. The complete variable domain, with remaining parts taken from reference TRBV15 and TRBJ1-1, reads DAMVIQNPRYQVTQFGKPVTLSCSQTLNHNVMYWYQQKSSQAPKLLFHYYDKDFNNEADTPDNFQSRRPNTSFCFLDIRSPGLGDTAMYLCATSRVRQGYTEAFFGQGTRLTVV.

The chain recombines TRBV28 with TRBJ2-3; TCRdb's assignment of TRBD2 cannot be checked, as there is no DNA. Germline CDR1 MDHEN, CDR2 SYDVKM. The CDR3 length is 18 residues. The CDR3 reads CASSFPARAQSSTDTQYF.

The rearrangement links TRBV29-1 to TRBJ1-1; the TCRdb D gene call, TRBD1, has no DNA to confirm it. The CDR3 runs 13 residues. Looked up from germline, CDR1 is SQVTM and CDR2 is ANQGSEA. The CDR3 is CSVVLLGAIEAFF.

The V call is TRBV6-2 or TRBV6-3, the J call TRBJ2-2; TCRdb's D call, TRBD2, is unchecked because there is no DNA. CDR1 MNHEY and CDR2 SVGEGT come from the germline V gene. The CDR3 covers 14 residues. This CDR3 is CASILALGTGELFF.